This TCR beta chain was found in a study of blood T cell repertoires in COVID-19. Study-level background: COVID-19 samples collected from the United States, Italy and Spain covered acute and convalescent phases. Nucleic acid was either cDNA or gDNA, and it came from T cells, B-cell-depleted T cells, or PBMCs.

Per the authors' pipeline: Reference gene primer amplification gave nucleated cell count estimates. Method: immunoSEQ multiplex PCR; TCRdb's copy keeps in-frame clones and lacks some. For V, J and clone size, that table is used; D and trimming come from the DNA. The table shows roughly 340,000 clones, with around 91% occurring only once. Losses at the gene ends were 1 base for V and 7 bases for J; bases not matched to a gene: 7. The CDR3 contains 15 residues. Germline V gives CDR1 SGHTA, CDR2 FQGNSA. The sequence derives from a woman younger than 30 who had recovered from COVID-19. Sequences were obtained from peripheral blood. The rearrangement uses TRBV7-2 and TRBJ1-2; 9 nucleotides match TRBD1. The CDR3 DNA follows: TGTGCCAGCAGCTTAGTAGACAGGGGGGCTGGTGGCTACACCTTC. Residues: CASSLVDRGAGGYTF. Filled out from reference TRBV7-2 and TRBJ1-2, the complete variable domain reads GAGVSQSPSNKVTEKGKDVELRCDPISGHTALYWYRQSLGQGLEFLIYFQGNSAPDKSGLPSDRFSAERTGGSVSTLTIQRTQQEDSAVYLCASSLVDRGAGGYTFGSGTRLTVV.